The text below deals with one T cell receptor beta chain. Its matching antigen is unknown. TCRdb re-called clones from the PCR reads using MiXCR. The data contain approximately 17,000 clones, approximately 30% of them singletons. These data belong to a study of metastatic and nonmetastatic thyroid tumors. Whole-study context: For malignant and benign thyroid patients, tumor or nodule tissue and blood were the sources whose repertoires were compared. Findings and caveats of the study: Compared with benign nodules, malignant thyroid tumors were reported to have significantly higher TCR beta diversity in both blood and tumor.

All patients were untreated before thyroid surgery. The sample was tumor tissue. The receptor was derived from a female donor with papillary thyroid cancer or a benign thyroid nodule (not recorded which). Some clones in this sample may be carry-over from other donors' samples.

In DNA form, the CDR3 reads TGTGCCAGTGAAGTAAGGGACAGGGAGGTCTCTGAAGCTTTCTTT. Protein sequence: CASEVRDREVSEAFF. The chain links TRBV19 to TRBJ1-1, with 9 bases identical to TRBD1. With 8 bases clipped from V and 6 bases from J, the junction kept 13 bases outside the gene matches. Germline lookup yields CDR1 LNHDA and CDR2 SQIVND (reference sequence). The CDR3 has 15 residues.